The 27 T cell receptor beta chains reported below all come from one sample, sequenced in a study of blood T cell repertoires in COVID-19. TCRdb keeps only in-frame clones here, not all; method: immunoSEQ multiplex PCR. This sample has about 300,000 clones, with around nine tenths found just once. The specimen sequenced was PBMCs or T cells enriched from blood (not recorded which). Receptors were obtained from a young woman who had recovered from COVID-19.

The rearrangement links TRBV18 to TRBJ2-7, with 7 bases matching TRBD2. V lost 3 bases and J lost 2; bases outside the gene matches: 4. CDR1 and CDR2 from the germline V gene are KGHSH and LQKENI. CDR3 length equals 14 residues. CDR3: CASSPGGMPYEQYF. Here the CDR3 DNA reads TGTGCCAGCTCACCGGGGGGGATGCCCTACGAGCAGTACTTC.

The CDR3 is CASSLSRGLITGELFF. The DNA of the CDR3 is TGTGCCAGCAGCTTAAGCAGGGGGCTGATCACCGGGGAGCTGTTTTTT. The V call is TRBV11-1, the J call TRBJ2-2; 8 nucleotides agree with TRBD1. The germline V gene encodes CDR1 SGHAT and CDR2 FQDESV (reference sequence). The CDR3 contains 16 residues. V shed 2 bases, J shed 4 bases, and the junction held 6 bases outside the gene matches.

The V call is TRBV25-1, the J call TRBJ1-2; 7 bases line up with TRBD1. This CDR3 is 13 amino acids long. V lost 3 bases to trimming and J lost 6 bases; unmatched junction nucleotides: 4. CDR1 is MGHDK, CDR2 SYGVNS, per germline. In DNA, the CDR3 is TGTGCCAGCAGTGACAGGGGGATACATGGCTACACCTTC. Encoded protein: CASSDRGIHGYTF.

This clone was picked up one time. This chain connects TRBV7-2 to TRBJ2-7; TRBD1 agrees at 10 bases. After removal of 8 bases from V and 5 bases from J, the junction contained 12 bases not matched to a gene. CDR1 SGHTA and CDR2 FQGNSA come from the germline V gene. CDR3 length equals 15 residues. The CDR3 DNA reads as TGTGCCAGCTCCCCAAGTTGGGACAGGGGCCACGAGCAGTACTTC. Its protein product is CASSPSWDRGHEQYF.

The V call is TRBV19, the J call TRBJ2-7; D gene unclear. V was trimmed by 5 bases and J by 3 bases, leaving 11 bases between them. CDR3 length: 13 residues. Germline lookup yields CDR1 LNHDA and CDR2 SQIVND (reference sequence). CDR3 sequence (DNA): TGTGCCAGTAGTGTTCCAGGTGGCTACGAGCAGTACTTC. Encoded protein: CASSVPGGYEQYF.

DNA for the CDR3: TGTGCCAGCACCACAGCGGGGACAGGGATATCACCCCTCCACTTT. It encodes CASTTAGTGISPLHF. The chain carries TRBV11-1 and TRBJ1-6; TRBD1 aligns across 9 bases. J was trimmed by 10 bases and V by 7 bases; bases with no gene match: 11. CDR3 length: 15 amino acids. Germline assignment: CDR1 SGHAT and CDR2 FQDESV (reference sequence).

The chain has TRBV12-3 or TRBV12-4 and TRBJ1-2, with D unresolved. The CDR3 is 13 residues long. V dropped 7 bases and J dropped 7 bases, with 16 bases sitting between them. CDR3 DNA: TGTGCCAGCACCGCCGCAGGCAAAGGTGGCTACACCTTC. Residues: CASTAAGKGGYTF.

The CDR3 coding sequence is TGCAGCGTTGACCGGGACAGGGATGGCGGGGAGCTGTTTTTT. It yields the protein CSVDRDRDGGELFF. The chain links TRBV29-1 to TRBJ2-2; 9 bases line up with TRBD1. Looked up from germline, CDR1 is SQVTM and CDR2 is ANQGSEA. This CDR3 is built from 14 residues. J lost 7 bases, V lost 3 bases, and 6 bases had no gene match.

This chain uses TRBV2 with TRBJ1-2; TRBD1 matches at 7 bases. V lost 8 bases to trimming and J lost 9 bases; unmatched junction nucleotides: 9. Germline V gene lookup returns CDR1 SNHLY and CDR2 FYNNEI. There are 12 residues in the CDR3. CDR3 coding DNA: TGTGCCAGCTCTGACAGGGTCCTAAGCTACACCTTC. Encoded protein: CASSDRVLSYTF.

The gene calls are TRBV2 and TRBJ2-5; 9 bases are a match to TRBD1. The CDR3 is made up of 12 amino acids. Germline CDR1 SNHLY, CDR2 FYNNEI. V dropped 5 bases and J dropped 11; count of bases not matched to a gene: 6. The CDR3 coding sequence is TGTGCCAGCAGTAGGGACAGGGAGGGTCAGTACTTC. This sequence encodes CASSRDREGQYF.

The CDR3 region has the DNA TGTGCCACCAGCAGACACCGGGACACCGATCAGCCCCAGCATTTT. It encodes CATSRHRDTDQPQHF. The J gene is TRBJ1-5, the V gene TRBV15, with a possible D match to TRBD1 (6 bases). The CDR3 has 15 amino acids. Germline CDR1 is LNHNV and CDR2 is YYDKDF (reference sequence). Trimming stripped 2 bases from V and 5 bases from J, with 13 bases between.

V and J are TRBV7-3 and TRBJ2-4; D perhaps matches TRBD1 (6 bases). This CDR3 is built from 15 residues. V lost 4 bases and J 6 bases, leaving 16 bases between the germline ends. Germline V gives CDR1 SGHTA, CDR2 FQGTGA. The CDR3 DNA is TGTGCCAGCAGCTCCCCGGACACAGGGATAAACATTCAGTACTTC. It encodes CASSSPDTGINIQYF.

The CDR3 loop reads CASSQDSGTIYEQYF. The CDR3 bases are TGCGCCAGCAGCCAAGATAGCGGGACCATATACGAGCAGTACTTC. The chain is built from TRBV4-3 and TRBJ2-7, with 8 bases matching TRBD2. The germline CDR1 and CDR2 sequences are LGHNA and YSLEER. This CDR3 contains 15 residues. Trimming removed 0 bases from V and 4 bases from J; junction bases left unmatched: 5.

The gene calls are TRBV5-1 and TRBJ1-1; D ambiguous. The CDR3 extends over 13 amino acids. Trimming stripped 0 bases from V and 4 bases from J, with 7 bases between. From germline, CDR1 is SGHRS and CDR2 YFSETQ. CDR3: CASSLGEGTEAFF. In nucleotides, the CDR3 is TGCGCCAGCAGCTTGGGGGAGGGCACTGAAGCTTTCTTT.

J is TRBJ1-1 and V is TRBV14; D remains ambiguous. This CDR3 contains 13 residues. The germline V and J ends were trimmed by 0 bases and 3 bases, with 5 bases remaining between them. Per germline, CDR1 SGHDN and CDR2 FVKESK. CDR3 region: CASSQDLYTEAFF. CDR3 in DNA: TGTGCCAGCAGCCAAGATTTATACACTGAAGCTTTCTTT.

This clone was detected once. CDR3 DNA: TGTGCCAGCTCACCGGGGGCTACCACAGATACGCAGTATTTT. Translated, it gives CASSPGATTDTQYF. The chain employs TRBV18 and TRBJ2-3, with D possibly TRBD1 on 6 matching bases. With 3 bases removed from V and 2 bases from J, the gap between germline ends came to 9 bases. This CDR3 is 14 amino acids long. CDR1 is KGHSH and CDR2 is LQKENI in the germline V gene.

The chain couples TRBV7-8 to TRBJ1-1; D possibly corresponds to TRBD1 (6 bases). The V and J ends lost 0 bases and 5 bases respectively, with 16 bases between them. Germline lookup yields CDR1 SGHVS and CDR2 FQNEAQ. This CDR3 spans 16 amino acids. CDR3 region: CASSLARRQDTTEAFF. The CDR3, as DNA: TGTGCCAGCAGCTTAGCTAGGAGACAGGATACGACTGAAGCTTTCTTT.

J is TRBJ1-5 and V is TRBV7-9; D may be TRBD1 (6 bases). Germline CDR1 reads SEHNR; CDR2 reads FQNEAQ (reference sequence). The ends were cut back, 6 bases at V and 7 bases at J, with 16 bases in the middle. The CDR3 runs 14 residues. CDR3 DNA: TGTGCCAGCAGTCAGACAGGCGGTGGGCAGCCCCAGCATTTT. Translated: CASSQTGGGQPQHF.

This CDR3 reads CASSPQAGVTGELFF. The DNA of the CDR3 is TGTGCCAGCAGCCCACAAGCGGGGGTCACCGGGGAGCTGTTTTTT. The chain carries TRBV16 and TRBJ2-2; 8 positions agree with TRBD2. Germline trimming cut 4 bases from V and 4 bases from J; bases unmatched to any gene: 5. The germline gives CDR1 KGHSY, CDR2 FQNENV. The CDR3 is made up of 15 amino acids.

V usage is TRBV6-5 and J usage is TRBJ1-2; TRBD1 matches 8 bases. The CDR3 totals 14 residues. V dropped 6 bases and J dropped 3; count of bases not matched to a gene: 6. CDR1 is MNHEY and CDR2 is SVGAGI in the germline V gene. The CDR3 DNA is TGTGCCAGCAGCCGGGACAGGAGGGACTATGGCTACACCTTC. Translating gives CASSRDRRDYGYTF.

The V call is TRBV2, the J call TRBJ1-4; D uncertain. Germline V gene sequence: CDR1 SNHLY, CDR2 FYNNEI. V was pared by 5 bases and J by 8 bases, with 15 bases between. This CDR3 has 14 residues. CDR3 coding DNA: TGTGCCAGCAGTTACGGCGCAGGCTTAGAAAAACTGTTTTTT. As protein: CASSYGAGLEKLFF. Full variable domain (remainder filled in from reference TRBV2 and TRBJ1-4): EPEVTQTPSHQVTQMGQEVILRCVPISNHLYFYWYRQILGQKVEFLVSFYNNEISEKSEIFDDQFSVERPDGSNFTLKIRSTKLEDSAMYFCASSYGAGLEKLFFGSGTQLSVL.

This chain joins TRBV5-4 and TRBJ2-5; no firm D call. This CDR3 contains 12 residues. Germline CDR1 SGHNT, CDR2 YYREEE (reference sequence). V was trimmed by 2 bases and J by 2 bases, leaving 4 bases between them. DNA for the CDR3: TGTGCCAGCAGCTTCTCTCAAGAGACCCAGTACTTC. Translating it yields CASSFSQETQYF.

The J gene is TRBJ2-3, the V gene TRBV7-6, with 10 bases that match TRBD2. In germline, CDR1 is SGHVS, CDR2 FNYEAQ. This CDR3 region has 15 residues. The junction had 7 bases not matched to a gene; V was cut back by 1 base and J by 9 bases. The CDR3: CASSLDPASGGTQYF. The CDR3 coding sequence is TGTGCCAGCAGCTTAGACCCGGCTAGCGGGGGAACGCAGTATTTT.

This clone was counted only a few times. The rearrangement links TRBV6-5 to TRBJ1-1, with 8 bases that match TRBD1. The germline V gene encodes CDR1 MNHEY and CDR2 SVGAGI. The CDR3 length is 15 residues. V lost 7 bases and J lost 1; bases outside the gene matches: 8. CDR3 nucleotide sequence: TGTGCCAGCACGCAGGGGGCTCCTTCGAACACTGAAGCTTTCTTT. Translating it yields CASTQGAPSNTEAFF.

The chain links TRBV2 to TRBJ1-5; 9 positions agree with TRBD1. Trimming at V came to 6 bases and at J to 6 bases, leaving 6 bases not matched to a gene. The CDR3 length is 14 residues. Germline lookup yields CDR1 SNHLY and CDR2 FYNNEI. The CDR3 protein is CASRTGGFGQPQHF. The CDR3, as DNA: TGTGCCAGCAGGACAGGGGGGTTTGGTCAGCCCCAGCATTTT.

The rearrangement joins TRBV5-4 to TRBJ1-2, with a tentative D call TRBD1 (5 bases). The CDR3 totals 15 residues. V lost 0 bases and J 0 bases, leaving 9 bases between the germline ends. Germline loops: CDR1 SGHNT, CDR2 YYREEE (reference sequence). The DNA of the CDR3 is TGTGCCAGCAGCTTGGGAGGGGACTCTAACTATGGCTACACCTTC. Its protein product is CASSLGGDSNYGYTF.

The CDR3 DNA reads TGCGCCAGCAGCTTGGTGTCAGACTCTAACTATGGCTACACCTTC. Protein sequence: CASSLVSDSNYGYTF. The gene calls are TRBV5-1 and TRBJ1-2; D is uncertain. Per germline, CDR1 SGHRS and CDR2 YFSETQ. V was shortened by 0 bases and J by 0 bases, with 9 bases between the two germline ends. This CDR3 region has 15 residues.